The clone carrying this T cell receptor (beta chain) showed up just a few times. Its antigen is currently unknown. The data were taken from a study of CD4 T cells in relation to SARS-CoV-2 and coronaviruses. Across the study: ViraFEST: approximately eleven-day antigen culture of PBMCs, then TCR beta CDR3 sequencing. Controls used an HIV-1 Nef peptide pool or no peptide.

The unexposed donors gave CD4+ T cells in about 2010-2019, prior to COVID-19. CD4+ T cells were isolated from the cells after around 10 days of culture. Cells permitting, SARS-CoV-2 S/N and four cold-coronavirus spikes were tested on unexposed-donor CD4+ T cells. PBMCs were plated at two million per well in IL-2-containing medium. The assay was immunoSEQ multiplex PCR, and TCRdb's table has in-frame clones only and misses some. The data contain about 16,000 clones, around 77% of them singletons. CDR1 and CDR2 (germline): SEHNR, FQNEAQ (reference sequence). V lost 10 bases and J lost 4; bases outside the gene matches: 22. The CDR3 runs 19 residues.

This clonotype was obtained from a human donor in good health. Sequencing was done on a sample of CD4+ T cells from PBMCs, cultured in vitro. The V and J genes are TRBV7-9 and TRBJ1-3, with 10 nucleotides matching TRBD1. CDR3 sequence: CATEYKLNRDRGAGNTIYF. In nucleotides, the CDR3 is TGTGCCACCGAGTACAAGCTTAACCGGGACAGGGGTGCGGGAAACACCATATATTTT. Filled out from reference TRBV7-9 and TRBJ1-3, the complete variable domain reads DTGVSQNPRHKITKRGQNVTFRCDPISEHNRLYWYRQTLGQGPEFLTYFQNEAQLEKSRLLSDRFSAERPKGSFSTLEIQRTEQGDSAMYLCATEYKLNRDRGAGNTIYFGEGSWLTVV.